The rows below give T cell receptor beta chains drawn from one sample of a study of monozygotic twins with inflammatory bowel disease. TCRdb reanalyzed the 5' RACE reads, giving one entry per CDR3 protein sequence and no DNA. The sample includes tens of thousands of distinct CDR3 sequences. Sample: blood. Source of these receptors: a human donor with ulcerative colitis or Crohn's disease, or a healthy co-twin of an affected twin (not recorded which). Each CDR3 is given with its conserved first and last residue. Fields, in order: V gene, J gene, CDR3 protein.

TRBV19,TRBJ1-2,CASSITNSGYGYTF
TRBV3-1,TRBJ1-4,CASSPATTNEKLFF
TRBV10-3,TRBJ1-2,CAIRKGTVEDYTF
TRBV15,TRBJ2-5,CATSRDRARPPQETQYF
TRBV12-3/TRBV12-4,TRBJ2-2,CASSSTGGTGELFF
TRBV15,TRBJ2-3,CATSRGLYTDTQYF
TRBV10-3,TRBJ2-1,CAISGLRGGKDNEQFF
TRBV5-1,TRBJ2-3,CASRLNWGAAGTDTQYF
TRBV5-1,TRBJ1-1,CASSPVRAGYWGTEAFF
TRBV5-1,TRBJ2-2,CASSLVGGNTGELFF
TRBV11-2,TRBJ1-4,CASSYHKGEKLFF
TRBV13,TRBJ1-2,CASSPTSSFGSGPGGYTF
TRBV12-3/TRBV12-4,TRBJ1-1,CASSLARSITEAFF
TRBV27,TRBJ2-3,CASSPGGGDRGRF
TRBV20-1,TRBJ1-1,CSAREEQLTEAFF
TRBV5-4,TRBJ2-5,CASGKGRDQETQYF